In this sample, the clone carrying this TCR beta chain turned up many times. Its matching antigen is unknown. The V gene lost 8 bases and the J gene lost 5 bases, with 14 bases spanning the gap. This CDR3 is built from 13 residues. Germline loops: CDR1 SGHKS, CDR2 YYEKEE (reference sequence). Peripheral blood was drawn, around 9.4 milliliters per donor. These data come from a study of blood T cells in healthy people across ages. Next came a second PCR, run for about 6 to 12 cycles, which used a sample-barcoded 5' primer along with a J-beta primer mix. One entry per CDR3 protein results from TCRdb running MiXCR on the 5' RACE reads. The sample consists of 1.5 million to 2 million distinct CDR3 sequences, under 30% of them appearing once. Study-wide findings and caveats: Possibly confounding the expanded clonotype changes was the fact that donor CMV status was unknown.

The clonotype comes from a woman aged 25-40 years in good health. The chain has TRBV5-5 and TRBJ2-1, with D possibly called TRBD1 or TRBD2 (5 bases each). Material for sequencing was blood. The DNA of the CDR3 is TGTGCCAGTCTAGGGACGCCTGACAATGAGCAGTTCTTC. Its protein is CASLGTPDNEQFF.